The source of this TCR beta chain is a study of a mutant IDH1 vaccine in newly diagnosed glioma. The assay was immunoSEQ multiplex PCR, and TCRdb's table has in-frame clones only and misses some. The sample contains about 50,000 clones, 85% to 95% of which appear only once. The time point was: week 35, safety follow-up. In every dose of vaccine, 300 ug of mutant IDH1 20-mer peptide was given alongside topical imiquimod. Newly diagnosed WHO grade 3 or 4 IDH1-mutant, ATRX-lost astrocytomas were identified in the donors. Between the trimmed V and J ends, which lost 3 bases and 1 base, there was a span of 6 bases. CDR1 is SQVTM and CDR2 is ANQGSEA in the germline V gene. This CDR3 has 12 residues. As regards this clone: What it recognizes is unknown.

This sequence originates from a man aged 50 to 60 with glioma. This sequence joins TRBV29-1 and TRBJ1-1, with unresolved D. The starting material was PBMCs, obtained from a glioma patient whose treatment included an IDH1 peptide vaccine. CDR3: CSVERPNTEAFF. In DNA form, the CDR3 reads TGCAGCGTTGAGCGGCCGAACACTGAAGCTTTCTTT.